This TCR beta chain was identified during a study of blood T cell repertoires in COVID-19. In the original workflow: Amplification with reference gene primers provided the estimates of nucleated cell counts. The assay was immunoSEQ multiplex PCR, and TCRdb's table has in-frame clones only and misses some. V and J calls and clone size are as listed in that table; D and trimming were resolved from the DNA. Of 60,000 to 70,000 clones in the sample, around 85% were seen once. The sample holds one count of this clone. Sample: peripheral blood. This receptor was identified in a man aged 45-60 years with acute or convalescent COVID-19.

The CDR3 loop is CASSQGLVGGSSGYTF. The CDR3 nucleotides are TGTGCCAGCAGCCAGGGTTTAGTCGGGGGGTCTAGCGGCTACACCTTC. The chain couples TRBV3-1 (or the pseudogene TRBV3-2) to TRBJ1-2, with D possibly TRBD1 on 5 matching bases. The germline gives CDR1 LGHDT, CDR2 YNNKEL (reference sequence). This CDR3 contains 16 residues. The V end was cut by 3 bases, the J end by 8 bases, with 22 bases between.